One and the same sample provided the 18 T cell receptor beta chains below, sequenced in a study of shared clonotypes between healthy human individuals. Here immunoSEQ multiplex PCR was the method, and the copy in TCRdb shows in-frame clones only, minus some. The data contain about 2 million clones, roughly 95% of them seen just once; the ten biggest clones take up approximately 1%. CD8 cells classed as naive were CD45RO-negative and positively selected for CCR7, excluding terminally differentiated effector memory CD45RA+ cells. The sequenced sample was naive CD8+ T cells sorted from blood. These receptors came from a man aged 18 to 29 in good health.

The V gene is TRBV5-8, the J gene TRBJ2-1, with 9 bases lining up with TRBD2. This CDR3 comprises 15 residues. Germline values: CDR1 SGHTS, CDR2 YDEGEE. The J segment lost 3 bases and the V segment lost 2 bases, leaving 3 bases of the junction unmatched. The CDR3 loop is CASSFGTSSYNEQFF. CDR3 DNA sequence: TGTGCCAGCAGCTTTGGGACTAGCAGCTACAATGAGCAGTTCTTC.

The CDR3 DNA follows: TGTGCCTGGACCCCACCGACAGAAAACTCAGATACGCAGTATTTT. Translated: CAWTPPTENSDTQYF. The gene calls are TRBV30 and TRBJ2-3, with D tentatively TRBD1 (5 bases). Germline values: CDR1 GTSNPN, CDR2 SVGIG (reference sequence). The CDR3 covers 15 residues. V was pared by 4 bases and J by 4 bases, with 18 bases between. Full variable domain (missing parts from reference TRBV30 and TRBJ2-3): SQTIHQWPATLVQPVGSPLSLECTVEGTSNPNLYWYRQAAGRGLQLLFYSVGIGQISSEVPQNLSASRPQDRQFILSSKKLLLSDSGFYLCAWTPPTENSDTQYFGPGTRLTVL.

The CDR3 here is CASSLWSGGYEQYF. In nucleotides, the CDR3 is TGCGCCAGCAGCTTGTGGTCGGGGGGTTACGAGCAGTACTTC. J is TRBJ2-7 and V is TRBV5-1; 7 nucleotides agree with TRBD2. The trim removed 1 base at V and 4 bases at J, leaving 5 bases unmatched. This CDR3 is 14 amino acids long. Germline assignment: CDR1 SGHRS and CDR2 YFSETQ.

This chain joins TRBV6-1 and TRBJ1-2; TRBD1 might be the D (6 bases). The ends were cut back, 0 bases at V and 7 bases at J, with 9 bases in the middle. This CDR3 has 13 amino acids. Germline-derived CDR1 and CDR2 are MNHNS and SASEGT. The CDR3 is CASSEALRGGYTF. Here the CDR3 DNA reads TGTGCCAGCAGTGAAGCGCTCAGGGGTGGCTACACCTTC.

V gene TRBV13 combines with J gene TRBJ2-1; 9 bases line up with TRBD2. The CDR3 contains 14 residues. Trimming at V came to 7 bases and at J to 6 bases, leaving 7 bases not matched to a gene. Germline CDR1 reads PRHDT; CDR2 reads FYEKMQ (reference sequence). The chain's CDR3 is CASTKTSGINEQFF. CDR3 DNA sequence: TGTGCCAGCACGAAGACTAGCGGAATCAATGAGCAGTTCTTC.

The chain carries TRBV10-3 and TRBJ2-7; D may be TRBD2 (5 bases). This CDR3 spans 13 amino acids. The germline V gene encodes CDR1 ENHRY and CDR2 SYGVKD. Trimming took off 11 bases at V and 6 bases at J, with 20 bases between the two ends. CDR3 sequence reads: CALGAGEIGEQYF. The CDR3 coding sequence is TGTGCCTTAGGTGCCGGGGAAATAGGCGAGCAGTACTTC.

This chain connects TRBV27 to TRBJ2-3; TRBD1 or TRBD2 may be the D gene (5 bases each). This CDR3 contains 14 residues. CDR1 is MNHEY, CDR2 SMNVEV, per germline (reference sequence). Between the trimmed V and J ends, which lost 2 bases and 2 bases, there was a span of 8 bases. The CDR3 protein is CASSLNGATDTQYF. As DNA, the CDR3 is TGTGCCAGCAGTTTAAACGGGGCCACAGATACGCAGTATTTT.

The chain recombines TRBV5-6 with TRBJ2-3; 7 nucleotides agree with TRBD2. The CDR3 extends over 16 amino acids. V dropped 4 bases and J dropped 3; count of bases not matched to a gene: 11. Germline V gene lookup returns CDR1 SGHDT and CDR2 YYEEEE. CDR3 loop: CASSLSGAGVTDTQYF. In DNA, the CDR3 is TGTGCCAGCAGCCTCTCCGGGGCGGGGGTGACAGATACGCAGTATTTT.

The chain combines TRBV5-1 with TRBJ2-3; D is uncertain. The CDR3 totals 15 residues. Trimming stripped 4 bases from V and 2 bases from J, with 14 bases between. CDR1 is SGHRS and CDR2 is YFSETQ in the germline V gene. For the CDR3, the DNA is TGCGCCAGCAGCATGAGCGAAACCTTCACAGATACGCAGTATTTT. Protein sequence: CASSMSETFTDTQYF.

The CDR3 region has the DNA TGTGCCAGCAGCGTCGGACTAGTACAGGGGGAGACCCAGTACTTC. Its protein is CASSVGLVQGETQYF. The gene calls are TRBV9 and TRBJ2-5; D may correspond to TRBD1 or TRBD2 (7 bases each). V was clipped by 2 bases and J by 5 bases, with 16 bases between them. Germline V CDR1 and CDR2: SGDLS, YYNGEE. The CDR3 has 15 residues.

This chain uses TRBV5-1 with TRBJ2-1, with 14 bases identical to TRBD2. Germline V gene lookup returns CDR1 SGHRS and CDR2 YFSETQ. Germline trimming cut 4 bases from V and 7 bases from J; bases unmatched to any gene: 4. CDR3 length: 15 amino acids. The CDR3 DNA follows: TGCGCCAGCAGCCCGGGACTAGCGGGGGTTAATGAGCAGTTCTTC. This encodes CASSPGLAGVNEQFF.

The chain carries TRBV29-1 and TRBJ2-7; 8 bases map to TRBD2. The V gene end was trimmed by 3 bases and the J gene end by 5 bases; junction bases not matched to a gene: 9. The CDR3 covers 14 residues. Per germline, CDR1 SQVTM and CDR2 ANQGSEA. The CDR3 spells CSVESGGRSHEQYF. The CDR3 coding sequence is TGCAGCGTTGAGAGCGGGGGCAGGAGCCACGAGCAGTACTTC.

The J gene is TRBJ2-4, the V gene TRBV7-9, with D maybe TRBD2 (6 bases). V was shortened by 4 bases and J by 3 bases, with 10 bases between the two germline ends. From germline, CDR1 is SEHNR and CDR2 FQNEAQ (reference sequence). The CDR3 has 14 amino acids. CDR3 coding DNA: TGTGCCAGCAGCTACGGGGGAGGCAAAAACATTCAGTACTTC. Translating it yields CASSYGGGKNIQYF.

Note on this clone: Additional DNA sequences in this sample encode the identical CDR3. The V and J genes are TRBV4-3 and TRBJ2-7; 7 nucleotides match TRBD2. Per germline, CDR1 LGHNA and CDR2 YSLEER. The CDR3 spans 15 residues. V shed 1 base, J shed 3 bases, and the junction held 6 bases outside the gene matches. CDR3 nucleotide sequence: TGCGCCAGCAGCCAAGTCCTAGCGGAGAACTACGAGCAGTACTTC. Translated: CASSQVLAENYEQYF.

Comments on this clone: Other nucleotide sequences from this sample produce the same CDR3. This chain connects TRBV6-6 to TRBJ1-1, with D uncertain. The CDR3 has 11 residues. Germline CDR1 is MNHNY and CDR2 is SVGAGI (reference sequence). Trimming took off 7 bases at V and 4 bases at J, with 7 bases between the two ends. CDR3 nucleotides: TGTGCCAGCACACCAGGCACTGAAGCTTTCTTT. The encoded protein is CASTPGTEAFF.

The J gene is TRBJ1-1, the V gene TRBV9; no definite D call. Germline loops: CDR1 SGDLS, CDR2 YYNGEE. The CDR3 spans 14 residues. With 4 bases removed from V and 3 bases from J, the gap between germline ends came to 13 bases. CDR3 in amino acids: CASSPAGSHTEAFF. The CDR3 DNA reads as TGTGCCAGCAGCCCGGCGGGGTCCCACACTGAAGCTTTCTTT.

V and J are TRBV30 and TRBJ2-1; D not certain. V was pared by 0 bases and J by 7 bases, with 10 bases between. The CDR3 length is 13 residues. From germline, CDR1 is GTSNPN and CDR2 SVGIG (reference sequence). CDR3 sequence (DNA): TGTGCCTGGAGTGTATCAATGTGGAATGAGCAGTTCTTC. As protein: CAWSVSMWNEQFF.

CDR3 sequence reads: CASSEPHPPDSLNEQFF. The CDR3 DNA follows: TGTGCCAGCAGTGAACCCCATCCCCCGGACAGCCTCAATGAGCAGTTCTTC. The chain uses TRBV6-1 and TRBJ2-1; D possibly corresponds to TRBD1 (6 bases). V lost 2 bases, J lost 6 bases, and 20 bases lay in between. The CDR3 has 17 amino acids. CDR1 and CDR2 from the germline V gene are MNHNS and SASEGT.